Described below is a single T cell receptor (beta chain) sequence and its context. At one end, the junction sequence differs from germline, possibly due to a read error. CDR3 length: 12 amino acids. The germline gives CDR1 ENHRY, CDR2 SYGVKD. The data derive from a study of blood T cells in healthy people across ages. The second PCR ran roughly 7 to 11 cycles with a sample-barcoded 5' primer and J-beta primers. TCRdb processed the 5' RACE reads anew with MiXCR; each CDR3 protein has one entry. This table has 780,000 or so distinct CDR3 sequences, 50% to 65% appearing once. The chain employs TRBV10-3 and TRBJ1-2; 7 nucleotides agree with TRBD1. The sample comprised blood. The TCR was taken from a man older than 75 in good health. CDR3 sequence (DNA): TGTACCATCAACAGACAGGGAGAAGGCTACACCTTC. This codes for CTINRQGEGYTF.